The rows below give T cell receptor beta chains drawn from one sample of a study of identical twins. TCRdb redid the calling of the 5' RACE reads with MiXCR, one entry per CDR3 protein. The sample shows roughly 250,000 distinct CDR3 sequences, roughly 7% of them seen only once. The data were also submitted as part of a second study, on yellow fever vaccine responses in identical twins.

Source material: memory (CD45RO+) T cells sorted from blood. The receptors originated from a woman aged 18-29 years in good health. CDR3s include the opening cysteine and the closing phenylalanine or tryptophan. D genes are given only for firm matches. Rows give clone size only sometimes, using once, few, many, or a class for an expanded clone.

TRBV7-9	NA	many	TRBJ2-5	TGTGCCAGCAGCTTAGACTCGGCAGAGACCCAGTACTTC	CASSLDSAETQYF
TRBV27	TRBD2	NA	TRBJ2-7	TGTGCCAGCAGTTCAGCAGCTAGCGGGAGGACCTACGAGCAGTACTTC	CASSSAASGRTYEQYF
TRBV11-2	NA	NA	TRBJ2-1	TGTGCCAGCAGTTTCTTGAGGGGCTCCTACAATGAGCAGTTCTTC	CASSFLRGSYNEQFF
TRBV6-1	NA	few	TRBJ1-2	TGTGCCAGCGGGGAGGCTAACTATGGCTACACCTTC	CASGEANYGYTF
TRBV19	NA	NA	TRBJ2-1	TGTGCCAGTAGCCCTGACAGGTACAATGAGCAGTTCTTC	CASSPDRYNEQFF
TRBV6-1	TRBD1	few	TRBJ2-7	TGTGCCAGCAGTCAGCCTGGACAGGCGAGCTCCTACGAGCAGTACTTC	CASSQPGQASSYEQYF
TRBV29-1	NA	medium-sized	TRBJ2-5	TGCAGCGTTGATAGGGGTACAAGAGAGACCCAGTACTTC	CSVDRGTRETQYF
TRBV27	TRBD2	NA	TRBJ2-1	TGTGCCAGCAGTTATCGATGGACTAGCGGGAACAATGAGCAGTTCTTC	CASSYRWTSGNNEQFF
TRBV5-1	NA	many	TRBJ2-7	TGCGCCAGCAGCTCCCAGAACAAGAACTACGAGCAGTACTTC	CASSSQNKNYEQYF
TRBV20-1	TRBD1	NA	TRBJ1-4	TGCAGTGCTAGAGATAACAGGGGGGAAAAACTGTTTTTT	CSARDNRGEKLFF
TRBV6-6	NA	NA	TRBJ1-2	TGTGCCAGCAGTGATAGGGGTACCTATGGCTACACCTTC	CASSDRGTYGYTF
TRBV12-3/TRBV12-4	NA	many	TRBJ2-7	TGTGCCAGCAGTTCCGCCCTCCACGAGCAGTACTTC	CASSSALHEQYF
TRBV20-1	NA	many	TRBJ2-1	TGCAGTGCTGCTCGGGACGAGTACAATGAGCAGTTCTTC	CSAARDEYNEQFF
TRBV7-3	TRBD2	NA	TRBJ2-2	TGTGCCAGCAGCGCAGGACTAGGACACACCGGGGAGCTGTTTTTT	CASSAGLGHTGELFF
TRBV7-8	NA	many	TRBJ1-1	TGTGCCAGCAGCTTAGCCCATGAAGCTTTCTTT	CASSLAHEAFF
TRBV4-1	NA	few	TRBJ2-3	TGCGCCAGCAGCCCTGGGACCCGGGGCGCAGATACGCAGTATTTT	CASSPGTRGADTQYF
TRBV6-2/TRBV6-3	NA	NA	TRBJ1-5	TGTGCCAGCAGTTACGGGACGGCTCAGCATTTT	CASSYGTAQHF